Listed below are T cell receptor beta chains from one sample, sequenced in a study of T cells in localized non-small cell lung cancer. Generated by immunoSEQ multiplex PCR, the TCRdb table keeps only in-frame clones and is missing some. The sample comprises 52,000 or so clones, approximately 88% of which are singletons, and 17% rests with the top ten. Sequenced material: peripheral blood mononuclear cells, taken before any cancer treatment. These receptor sequences come from a man between 40 and 69 years old with stage III lung adenocarcinoma. CDR3s include the opening cysteine and the closing phenylalanine or tryptophan. D genes are given only for firm matches. Clone size is stated in some rows and not others, as once, few, many or a class when expanded.

D: -
size: -
J: TRBJ1-1
V: TRBV18
DNA: TGTGCCAGCTCACCAGAGATAGGAACGGGGGAGGCTGAAGCTTTCTTT
CDR3: CASSPEIGTGEAEAFF

D: TRBD1
size: -
J: TRBJ2-7
V: TRBV7-2
DNA: TGTGCCAGCAGCCCTGGACAGGGGGGCGAGCAGTACTTC
CDR3: CASSPGQGGEQYF

D: TRBD1
size: -
J: TRBJ2-1
V: TRBV9
DNA: TGTGCCAGCAGCGTCGGGACAGGGGGGTACAATGAGCAGTTCTTC
CDR3: CASSVGTGGYNEQFF

D: -
size: -
J: TRBJ1-2
V: TRBV6-5
DNA: TGTGCCAGCAGCCCCGACCTGGGAGCTAACTATGGCTACACCTTC
CDR3: CASSPDLGANYGYTF

D: -
size: -
J: TRBJ2-7
V: TRBV4-1
DNA: TGCGCCAGCAGCCAAGAAGGGGGGACCAACGAGCAGTACTTC
CDR3: CASSQEGGTNEQYF

D: -
size: -
J: TRBJ2-3
V: TRBV2
DNA: TGTGCCAGCAGTAGGACTTCCACCCACACAGATACGCAGTATTTT
CDR3: CASSRTSTHTDTQYF

D: -
size: -
J: TRBJ2-7
V: TRBV9
DNA: TGTGCCAGCAGCGTAGAGCATTCCGGCGAGCAGTACTTC
CDR3: CASSVEHSGEQYF

D: TRBD1
size: -
J: TRBJ1-2
V: TRBV6-1
DNA: TGTGCCAGCAGTGAAGGGGGACAGGGGAGAGGCTACACCTTC
CDR3: CASSEGGQGRGYTF

D: TRBD2
size: -
J: TRBJ2-5
V: TRBV2
DNA: TGTGCCAGCAGTGGACTAGCGGGGACACAAGAGACCCAGTACTTC
CDR3: CASSGLAGTQETQYF

D: -
size: -
J: TRBJ1-2
V: TRBV28
DNA: TGTGCCAGCAGTTTAAATCCCAACTATGGCTACACCTTC
CDR3: CASSLNPNYGYTF

D: TRBD1
size: -
J: TRBJ1-4
V: TRBV9
DNA: TGTGCCAGCAGCGCGACAGGGGTAGAGGAAAAACTGTTTTTT
CDR3: CASSATGVEEKLFF

D: TRBD1
size: once
J: TRBJ1-2
V: TRBV29-1
DNA: TGCAGCGGGGGTGAGGGGACAGGGAACATGTGGTATGGCTACACCTTC
CDR3: CSGGEGTGNMWYGYTF

D: TRBD2
size: once
J: TRBJ2-7
V: TRBV18
DNA: TGTGCCAGCTCACCTGGGGGACTAGCGGGTTCCTACGAGCAGTACTTC
CDR3: CASSPGGLAGSYEQYF

D: -
size: -
J: TRBJ2-7
V: TRBV2
DNA: TGTGCCAGCAGTGGTCCCGAGCAGTACTTC
CDR3: CASSGPEQYF

D: -
size: -
J: TRBJ1-3
V: TRBV4-1
DNA: TGCGCCAGCAGAACCGAGGAAGGGGCCACTGGAAACACCATATATTTT
CDR3: CASRTEEGATGNTIYF

D: -
size: -
J: TRBJ1-1
V: TRBV4-1
DNA: TGCGCCAGCAGCCAAGATTGGGGGGTCACTGAAGCTTTCTTT
CDR3: CASSQDWGVTEAFF

D: TRBD2
size: -
J: TRBJ2-3
V: TRBV7-3
DNA: TGTGCCAGCAGCTCACCCGGGACTAGCGGGGGAGGAGGTACGCAGTATTTT
CDR3: CASSSPGTSGGGGTQYF

D: TRBD1
size: -
J: TRBJ1-2
V: TRBV20-1
DNA: TGCAGTGCTGTGACAGGGGATGGCTACACCTTC
CDR3: CSAVTGDGYTF

D: -
size: once
J: TRBJ2-3
V: TRBV13
DNA: TGTGCCAGCAGCGCAGATACGCAGTATTTT
CDR3: CASSADTQYF

D: -
size: -
J: TRBJ1-5
V: TRBV6-5
DNA: TGTGCCAGCGGCTACGGGTTCAATCAGCCCCAGCGTTTT
CDR3: CASGYGFNQPQRF

D: -
size: -
J: TRBJ2-5
V: TRBV6-6
DNA: TGTGCCAGCAGTTTCGAAGAGACCCAGTACTTC
CDR3: CASSFEETQYF

D: -
size: -
J: TRBJ1-1
V: TRBV2
DNA: TGTGCCAGCAGTGAGCAAATAGTCACTGAAGCTTTCTTT
CDR3: CASSEQIVTEAFF

D: -
size: -
J: TRBJ2-7
V: TRBV18
DNA: TGTGCCAGCTCACCTAAGATGGACTCCGACGAGCAGTACTTC
CDR3: CASSPKMDSDEQYF

D: TRBD1
size: -
J: TRBJ1-4
V: TRBV27
DNA: TGTGCCAGCAGTCGGGAACAGGGGGATGAAAAACTGTTTTTT
CDR3: CASSREQGDEKLFF

D: TRBD2
size: -
J: TRBJ2-7
V: TRBV7-3
DNA: TGTGCCAGCAGCCACCTAGCGGGAGGGCCGGTTTACGAGCAGTACTTC
CDR3: CASSHLAGGPVYEQYF

D: -
size: -
J: TRBJ1-1
V: TRBV5-1
DNA: TGCGCCAGCAGCTTGGGTCTGGGGGGGGTGGAGAACACTGAAGCTTTCTTT
CDR3: CASSLGLGGVENTEAFF

D: TRBD2
size: -
J: TRBJ2-1
V: TRBV11-2
DNA: TGTGCCAGCAGCTTAACACTAGCGGGAGGGCCCAATGAGCAGTTCTTC
CDR3: CASSLTLAGGPNEQFF

D: -
size: -
J: TRBJ2-7
V: TRBV6-1
DNA: TGTGCCAGCAGTGAAGCGCCGGGCAGCTCCTACGAGCAGTACTTC
CDR3: CASSEAPGSSYEQYF

D: TRBD1
size: -
J: TRBJ2-3
V: TRBV27
DNA: TGTGCCAGCAGTTTGGGGACAGGATCAGATACGCAGTATTTT
CDR3: CASSLGTGSDTQYF

D: TRBD1
size: few
J: TRBJ2-7
V: TRBV2
DNA: TGTGCCAGCAGGGACCACAGGGGGCTTGGCGAGCAGTACTTC
CDR3: CASRDHRGLGEQYF

D: TRBD1
size: -
J: TRBJ2-5
V: TRBV5-1
DNA: TGCGCCAGCAGCTTGGGCGGGACAGGGACCGCTGGGGAGACCCAGTACTTC
CDR3: CASSLGGTGTAGETQYF

D: -
size: -
J: TRBJ1-1
V: TRBV6-5
DNA: TGTGCCAGCAGTTACTCCTACTCCTCGGTAGGGACTGAAGCTTTCTTT
CDR3: CASSYSYSSVGTEAFF

D: -
size: few
J: TRBJ1-1
V: TRBV29-1
DNA: TGCAGCGTTGATGACGGGGTTGGCACTGAAGCTTTCTTT
CDR3: CSVDDGVGTEAFF

D: -
size: -
J: TRBJ1-5
V: TRBV28
DNA: TGTGCCAGCAGTTTAGGACCGACCCGGCATCCCCAGCATTTT
CDR3: CASSLGPTRHPQHF

D: -
size: -
J: TRBJ1-1
V: TRBV7-9
DNA: TGTGCCAGCAGCTTAGTGGGCAGCGAAGCTTTCTTT
CDR3: CASSLVGSEAFF

D: TRBD2
size: -
J: TRBJ2-3
V: TRBV28
DNA: TGTGCCAGCAGTTTATTCCTAGCGGGAAGAAACACAGATACGCAGTATTTT
CDR3: CASSLFLAGRNTDTQYF

D: -
size: -
J: TRBJ2-7
V: TRBV27
DNA: TGTGCCAGCAGTTTATACGGAGACGAGCAGTACTTC
CDR3: CASSLYGDEQYF

D: TRBD2
size: -
J: TRBJ2-7
V: TRBV12-5
DNA: TGTGCTAGTGGTTTGGGAGTCCTAGCGGACTCCCTCTCCTACGAGCAGTACTTC
CDR3: CASGLGVLADSLSYEQYF

D: TRBD2
size: -
J: TRBJ2-5
V: TRBV19
DNA: TGTGCCAGTACCCCGAGGGGACTAGCGGGGTCCCAAGAGACCCAGTACTTC
CDR3: CASTPRGLAGSQETQYF

D: -
size: -
J: TRBJ2-5
V: TRBV12-5
DNA: TGTGCTAGTGGTTTGATGGGTAGGGAGACCCAGTACTTC
CDR3: CASGLMGRETQYF

D: -
size: -
J: TRBJ2-1
V: TRBV27
DNA: TGTGCCAGCAGTTTTCGGGACCCTGGTTCCAATGAGCAGTTCTTC
CDR3: CASSFRDPGSNEQFF

D: -
size: -
J: TRBJ1-2
V: TRBV5-1
DNA: TGCGCCAGCAGCTTGGAAGGGACACTCTGGACCTTC
CDR3: CASSLEGTLWTF